This entry is about one T cell receptor (beta chain). Sequenced by immunoSEQ multiplex PCR; TCRdb stores in-frame clones only, minus some. The sample holds approximately 92,000 clones, 83% seen once. These data come from a study of a mutant IDH1 vaccine in newly diagnosed glioma. The CDR3 is 15 amino acids. With V trimmed by 5 bases and J by 5 bases, 10 bases remained unmatched. Germline-derived CDR1 and CDR2 are LNHNV and YYDKDF (reference sequence). Specified time point: baseline, week 1 (first vaccination visit). Specified treatment: pre-vaccination baseline after standard-of-care therapy. The sequencing here drew on PBMCs, taken from a glioma patient treated with radiotherapy, temozolomide or both. V gene TRBV15 combines with J gene TRBJ2-7, with 9 positions matching TRBD1. This receptor was obtained from a woman between 45 and 65 years old with glioma. The CDR3 bases are TGTGCCACCAGCCGCACAGGGACAGGGCAAAACGAGCAGTACTTC. Protein: CATSRTGTGQNEQYF.